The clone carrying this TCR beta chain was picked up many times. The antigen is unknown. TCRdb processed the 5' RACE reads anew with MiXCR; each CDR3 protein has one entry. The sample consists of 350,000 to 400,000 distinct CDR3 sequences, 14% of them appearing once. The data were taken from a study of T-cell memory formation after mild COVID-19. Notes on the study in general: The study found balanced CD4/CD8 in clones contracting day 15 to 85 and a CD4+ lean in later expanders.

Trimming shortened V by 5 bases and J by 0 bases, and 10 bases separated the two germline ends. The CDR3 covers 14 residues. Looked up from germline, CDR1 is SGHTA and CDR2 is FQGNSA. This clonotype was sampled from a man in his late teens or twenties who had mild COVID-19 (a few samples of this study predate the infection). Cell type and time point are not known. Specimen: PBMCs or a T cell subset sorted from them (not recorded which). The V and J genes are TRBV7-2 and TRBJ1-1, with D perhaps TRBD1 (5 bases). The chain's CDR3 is CASSTGTVNTEAFF. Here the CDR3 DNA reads TGTGCCAGCAGCACCGGGACGGTGAACACTGAAGCTTTCTTT.